This T cell receptor (beta chain) was retrieved from a study of blood T cell repertoires in COVID-19. Overall study context: Some COVID-19 samples were acute and others convalescent; all came from the United States, Italy and Spain. T cells, B-cell-depleted T cells, or PBMCs provided the cDNA or gDNA that served as material.

Turning to this clone: The germline gene is not matched at one end of the junction; a read error may be the cause.

CDR1 is MDHEN, CDR2 SYDVKM, per germline. The CDR3 has 14 amino acids. Authors' processing steps: For nucleated cells, counts were estimated from reference gene primer amplification. Repertoires were generated with immunoSEQ multiplex PCR, while TCRdb's copy carries only in-frame clones and drops some. The V and J calls and the clone size are those of that table, but D and trimming were determined from the DNA. Counted here are some 50,000 clones, approximately 84% occurring once; the ten biggest clones make up around 27%. Sequencing was carried out using peripheral blood. The TCR originated in a human donor in a cohort sampled during active COVID-19. The rearrangement joins TRBV28 to TRBJ2-2; 7 nucleotides match TRBD2. Here the CDR3 DNA reads TGTGCCAGCAATTTAGCGGGCGGTTTCGGGGAGCTGTTTTTT. Translation: CASNLAGGFGELFF.